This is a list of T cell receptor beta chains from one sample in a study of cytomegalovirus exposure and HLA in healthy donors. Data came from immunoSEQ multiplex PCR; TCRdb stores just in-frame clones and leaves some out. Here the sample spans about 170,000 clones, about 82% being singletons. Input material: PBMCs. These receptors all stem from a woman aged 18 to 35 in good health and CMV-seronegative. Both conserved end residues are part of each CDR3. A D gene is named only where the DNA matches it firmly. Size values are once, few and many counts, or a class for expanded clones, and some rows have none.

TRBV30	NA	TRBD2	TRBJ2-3	TGTGCCTGCCGGACTAGAAGCACAGATACGCAGTATTTT	CACRTRSTDTQYF
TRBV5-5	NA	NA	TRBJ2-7	TGTGCCAGCAGCTTGGAAGTGACAGCCTACGAGCAGTACTTC	CASSLEVTAYEQYF
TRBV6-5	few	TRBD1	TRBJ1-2	TGTGCCAGCAGCCGTGGGGGACAGATTCATTCGTACACCTTC	CASSRGGQIHSYTF
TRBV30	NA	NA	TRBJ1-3	TGTGCCTGGAACCGACTACACTCTGGAAACACCATATATTTT	CAWNRLHSGNTIYF
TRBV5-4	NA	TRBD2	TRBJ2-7	TGTGCCAGCAGCCGTGGGGCTAGCGGGAGTACGATCCTCTACGAGCAGTACTTC	CASSRGASGSTILYEQYF
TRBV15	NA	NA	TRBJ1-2	TGTGCCACCAGCAAAGGACGGCGGGCCTATGGCTACACCTTC	CATSKGRRAYGYTF
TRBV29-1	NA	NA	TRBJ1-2	TGCAGCGTTGAGAGTGCCTATGGCTACACCTTC	CSVESAYGYTF
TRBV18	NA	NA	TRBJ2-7	TGTGCCAGCTCACCACAAGCTACCGGCTACGAGCAGTACTTC	CASSPQATGYEQYF
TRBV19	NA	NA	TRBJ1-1	TGTGCCAGTAGTGGACAGATTAACACTGAAGCTTTCTTT	CASSGQINTEAFF
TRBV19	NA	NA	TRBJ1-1	TGTGCCAGTAGAGTGGGGGCCGTGAACACTGAAGCCTTCTTT	CASRVGAVNTEAFF
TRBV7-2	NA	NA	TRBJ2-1	TGTGCCAGCAGCTTAGTAGGGACTCAACCTTACCTCTACAATGAGCAGTTCTTC	CASSLVGTQPYLYNEQFF
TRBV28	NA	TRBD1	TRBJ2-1	TGTGCCAGCAGTCCGACCGGGACAGGGGGCTACAATGAGCAGTTCTTC	CASSPTGTGGYNEQFF
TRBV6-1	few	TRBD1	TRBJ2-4	TGTGCCAGCAGTGAAGCGGGGACAGGGTGGAACATTCAGTACTTC	CASSEAGTGWNIQYF
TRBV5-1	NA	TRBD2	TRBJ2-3	TGCGCCAGCAGCTTGGGTATAGCGGGAGGGCCGACAGATACGCAGTATTTT	CASSLGIAGGPTDTQYF
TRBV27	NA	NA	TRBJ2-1	TGTGCCAGCAGTTTATCCGGGCCAGGGTACAATGAGCAGTTCTTC	CASSLSGPGYNEQFF
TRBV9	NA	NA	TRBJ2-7	TGTGCCAGCAGCGTAGAAGGTAGGGACTTCGACGAGCAGTACTTC	CASSVEGRDFDEQYF
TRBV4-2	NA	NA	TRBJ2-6	TGTGCCAGCAGCCAAGTGTCAATCTCTGGGGCCAACGTCCTGACTTTC	CASSQVSISGANVLTF
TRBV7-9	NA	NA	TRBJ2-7	TGTGCCAGCAGCTTAGGGCAGGGCCAGGGAGAGCAGTACTTC	CASSLGQGQGEQYF
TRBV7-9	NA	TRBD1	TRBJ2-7	TGTGCCAGCAGCCCACAGGGGGTTACCTACGAGCAGTACTTC	CASSPQGVTYEQYF
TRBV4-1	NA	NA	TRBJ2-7	TGCGCCAGCAGCCAAGGCAGCGGTACCTACGAGCAGTACTTC	CASSQGSGTYEQYF
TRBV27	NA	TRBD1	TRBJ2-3	TGTGCCAGCAGTACAACGGGGCGGGACAGGGGGCAGTCAGATACGCAGTATTTT	CASSTTGRDRGQSDTQYF
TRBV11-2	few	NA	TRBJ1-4	TGTGCCAGCAGCTTGGAGGGAACTAATGAAAAACTGTTTTTT	CASSLEGTNEKLFF
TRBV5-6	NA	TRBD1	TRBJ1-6	TGTGCCAGCAGCTTTGATACAGGGGGCAATTCACCCCTCCACTTT	CASSFDTGGNSPLHF
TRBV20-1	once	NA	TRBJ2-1	TGCAGTGCTAGTTACAGCTCAGAGCAGTTCTTC	CSASYSSEQFF
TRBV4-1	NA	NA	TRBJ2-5	TGCGCCAGCAGCCAAAGCGAGTCCCTATGGGAGACCCAGTACTTC	CASSQSESLWETQYF
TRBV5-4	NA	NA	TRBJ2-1	TGTGCCAGCAGCACTCAAGCTAGCTCCTACAATGAGCAGTTCTTC	CASSTQASSYNEQFF
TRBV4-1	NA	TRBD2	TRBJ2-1	TGCGCCAGCAGCCAAGAACCTAGCGGGAGGGTGAGGGATGAGCAGTTCTTC	CASSQEPSGRVRDEQFF